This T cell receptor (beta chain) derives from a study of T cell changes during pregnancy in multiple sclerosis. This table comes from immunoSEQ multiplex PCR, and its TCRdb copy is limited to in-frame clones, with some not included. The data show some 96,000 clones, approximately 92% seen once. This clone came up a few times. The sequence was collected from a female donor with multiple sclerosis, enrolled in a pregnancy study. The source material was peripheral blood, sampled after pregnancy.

The CDR3 loop reads CASSWKGTGSYEQYF. The CDR3 nucleotides are TGTGCCAGCAGCTGGAAGGGGACTGGATCCTACGAGCAGTACTTC. The chain uses TRBV7-2 and TRBJ2-7, with TRBD2 as a possible D gene (6 bases). Germline-derived CDR1 and CDR2 are SGHTA and FQGNSA. The CDR3 length is 15 residues. Deletions cut 4 bases from V and 1 base from J, with 14 bases between.